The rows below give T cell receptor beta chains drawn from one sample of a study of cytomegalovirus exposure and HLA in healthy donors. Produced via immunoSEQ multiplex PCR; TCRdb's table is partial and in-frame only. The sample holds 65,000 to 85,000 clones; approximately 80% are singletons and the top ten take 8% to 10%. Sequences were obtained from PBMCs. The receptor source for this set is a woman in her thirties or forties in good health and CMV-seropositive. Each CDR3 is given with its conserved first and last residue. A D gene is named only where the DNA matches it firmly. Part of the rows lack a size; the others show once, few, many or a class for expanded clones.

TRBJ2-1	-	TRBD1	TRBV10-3	CATRDRGLTSYNEQFF	TGTGCCACCCGCGACAGGGGGCTTACCTCCTACAATGAGCAGTTCTTC
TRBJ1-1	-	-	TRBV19	CASTSRGSSTEAFF	TGTGCCAGTACCTCTCGGGGGTCGAGCACTGAAGCTTTCTTT
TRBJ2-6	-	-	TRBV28	CASSLGTSGANVLTF	TGTGCCAGCAGTCTGGGGACTTCAGGGGCCAACGTCCTGACTTTC
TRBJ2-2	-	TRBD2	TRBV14	CASSQEARGLAGVITRTGELFF	TGTGCCAGCAGCCAAGAAGCTAGGGGACTAGCGGGGGTGATAACGAGGACCGGGGAGCTGTTTTTT
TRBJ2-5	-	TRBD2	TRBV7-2	CASSLQRGQETQYF	TGTGCCAGCAGCTTGCAGCGGGGTCAAGAGACCCAGTACTTC
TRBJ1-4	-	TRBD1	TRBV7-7	CASSQGQGDEKLFF	TGTGCCAGCAGCCAAGGACAGGGCGACGAAAAACTGTTTTTT
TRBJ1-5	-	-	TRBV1	CTSSQDKEGLRGYSNQPQHF	TGCACCAGCAGCCAAGATAAAGAGGGACTTCGTGGATATAGCAATCAGCCCCAGCATTTT
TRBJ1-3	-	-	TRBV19	CASSSRNIGRGNTIYF	TGTGCCAGTAGTAGCAGGAACATTGGAAGAGGGAACACCATATATTTT
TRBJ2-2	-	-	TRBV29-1	CSVRGGNTGELFF	TGCAGCGTTAGGGGGGGGAACACCGGGGAGCTGTTTTTT
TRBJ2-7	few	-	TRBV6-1	CASSEATTRDEQYF	TGTGCCAGCAGTGAAGCGACGACTAGGGACGAGCAGTACTTC
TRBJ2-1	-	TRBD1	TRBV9	CASSESGTAYNEQFF	TGTGCCAGCAGCGAATCCGGGACAGCCTACAATGAGCAGTTCTTC
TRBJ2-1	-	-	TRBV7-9	CASSSGNRVGNEQFF	TGTGCCAGCAGCTCGGGAAACAGGGTTGGCAATGAGCAGTTCTTC
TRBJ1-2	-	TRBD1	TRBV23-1	CASRQAGQGPYGYTF	TGCGCCAGCAGGCAGGCGGGACAGGGGCCCTATGGCTACACCTTC
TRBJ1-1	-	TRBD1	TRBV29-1	CSVTTGGEAAFF	TGCAGCGTGACGACAGGGGGCGAAGCTGCTTTCTTT